The 28 T cell receptor beta chains below were found in one sample sequenced in a study of blood T cell repertoires in COVID-19. The assay was immunoSEQ multiplex PCR, and TCRdb's table has in-frame clones only and misses some. The sample yields 250,000 to 400,000 clones, 85% seen once. What was sequenced was PBMCs or T cells enriched from blood (not recorded which). These receptors were obtained from a woman aged 25 to 39 who had been exposed to COVID-19.

This chain uses TRBV18 with TRBJ1-1, with 8 bases that match TRBD1. The junction had 8 bases not matched to a gene; V was cut back by 5 bases and J by 0 bases. The CDR3 extends over 16 amino acids. Looked up from germline, CDR1 is KGHSH and CDR2 is LQKENI. Here the CDR3 DNA reads TGTGCCAGCTCAATGGGACAGGCAAACATGAACACTGAAGCTTTCTTT. It encodes CASSMGQANMNTEAFF.

The chain recombines TRBV4-2 with TRBJ1-1; D not certain. The germline V gene has CDR1 LGHNA and CDR2 YNFKEQ. This CDR3 has 14 amino acids. V dropped 2 bases and J dropped 0 bases, with 7 bases sitting between them. This CDR3 reads CASSQPTMNTEAFF. The CDR3 bases are TGTGCCAGCAGCCAACCAACAATGAACACTGAAGCTTTCTTT.

For this clone: Germline and junction disagree at one end, which may indicate a read error. This chain connects TRBV18 to TRBJ2-7, with 8 bases lining up with TRBD2. Germline CDR1 is KGHSH and CDR2 is LQKENI. There are 16 residues in the CDR3. The CDR3 loop reads CASSPRGGKLAGEQYF. CDR3 nucleotides: TGTGCCAGCTCGCCACGTGGGGGGAAGCTAGCGGGTGAGCAGTACTTC.

V and J are TRBV27 and TRBJ2-1; TRBD2 matches 12 bases. The length of the CDR3 is 18 residues. The V segment lost 5 bases and the J segment 6 bases; nucleotides outside the gene matches: 14. The germline V gene has CDR1 MNHEY and CDR2 SMNVEV (reference sequence). The CDR3 DNA sequence: TGTGCCAGCAGTCTCCTATCTCAGACTAGCGGGAGCATCAATGAGCAGTTCTTC. Its protein product is CASSLLSQTSGSINEQFF.

This clone was seen a handful of times. This sequence joins TRBV4-2 and TRBJ2-3, with TRBD2 as a possible D gene (7 bases). Germline V gene data show CDR1 as LGHNA and CDR2 as YNFKEQ. This CDR3 spans 17 amino acids. V dropped 0 bases and J dropped 3 bases, with 16 bases sitting between them. Here the CDR3 reads CASSQDKGGGRTDTQYF. CDR3 DNA sequence: TGTGCCAGCAGCCAAGATAAAGGGGGGGGACGGACAGATACGCAGTATTTT.

This chain uses TRBV29-1 with TRBJ1-5; TRBD1 aligns across 10 bases. The CDR3 is 12 residues long. V lost 6 bases to trimming and J lost 8 bases; unmatched junction nucleotides: 4. Germline values: CDR1 SQVTM, CDR2 ANQGSEA. DNA of the CDR3: TGCAGCGTGAGGACAGGGGGAGAGCCCCAGCATTTT. Translated: CSVRTGGEPQHF.

The genes are TRBV19 and TRBJ2-5; 13 nucleotides align to TRBD2. CDR1 is LNHDA, CDR2 SQIVND, per germline (reference sequence). CDR3 size: 15 residues. V was clipped by 4 bases and J by 7 bases; unmatched bases: 6. Here the CDR3 DNA reads TGTGCCAGTAGTAGTGGACTAGCGGGAGAAGGGACCCAGTACTTC. Residues: CASSSGLAGEGTQYF.

The genes are TRBV2 and TRBJ2-2; TRBD1 agrees at 7 bases. Per germline, CDR1 SNHLY and CDR2 FYNNEI. Trimming at V came to 3 bases and at J to 6 bases, leaving 4 bases not matched to a gene. This CDR3 is 14 amino acids long. This CDR3 reads CASSDRGRPGELFF. The CDR3 nucleotides read TGTGCCAGCAGTGACAGGGGGAGACCCGGGGAGCTGTTTTTT.

The chain uses TRBV20-1 and TRBJ2-1, with 15 nucleotides matching TRBD2. The length of the CDR3 is 18 residues. Germline V gene sequence: CDR1 DFQATT, CDR2 SNEGSKA (reference sequence). Trimming at V came to 3 bases and at J to 3 bases, leaving 9 bases not matched to a gene. CDR3 in DNA: TGCAGTGCTAGTCCGGGACTAGCGGGGGGCACCATCTACAATGAGCAGTTCTTC. This translates into CSASPGLAGGTIYNEQFF.

The chain combines TRBV3-1 (or the pseudogene TRBV3-2) with TRBJ2-5, with D possibly TRBD2 on 6 matching bases. Germline CDR1 is LGHDT and CDR2 is YNNKEL (reference sequence). V was cut by 1 base and J by 2 bases, with 11 bases left in between. CDR3 length: 15 residues. CDR3 sequence reads: CASSQGLLAQETQYF. In DNA, the CDR3 is TGTGCCAGCAGCCAAGGGCTACTAGCACAAGAGACCCAGTACTTC.

This sequence joins TRBV5-1 and TRBJ1-4, with 8 nucleotides matching TRBD1. V lost 4 bases to trimming and J lost 4 bases; unmatched junction nucleotides: 12. The CDR3 contains 17 residues. Germline V gene sequence: CDR1 SGHRS, CDR2 YFSETQ. CDR3 region: CASSRSRGQGLNEKLFF. CDR3 nucleotide sequence: TGCGCCAGCAGCAGGAGTCGAGGACAGGGCCTTAATGAAAAACTGTTTTTT.

This chain connects TRBV3-1 (or the pseudogene TRBV3-2) to TRBJ1-5; TRBD1 agrees at 11 bases. Germline V lookup: CDR1 LGHDT, CDR2 YNNKEL (reference sequence). The trim removed 6 bases at V and 1 base at J, leaving 8 bases unmatched. This CDR3 has 17 amino acids. CDR3 nucleotides: TGTGCCAGCAGTCCGGACAGGGGGCTGGCAAGCAATCAGCCCCAGCATTTT. Protein product: CASSPDRGLASNQPQHF.

The rearrangement joins TRBV28 to TRBJ2-7, with D tentatively TRBD1 (6 bases). Trimming removed 6 bases from V and 4 bases from J, with 16 bases in between. Germline V gene sequence: CDR1 MDHEN, CDR2 SYDVKM. There are 14 residues in the CDR3. The CDR3 DNA is TGTGCCAGCAGGGTACAGGGAGAAGCTTACGAGCAGTACTTC. This codes for CASRVQGEAYEQYF. Complete variable domain (other parts from reference TRBV28 and TRBJ2-7): DVKVTQSSRYLVKRTGEKVFLECVQDMDHENMFWYRQDPGLGLRLIYFSYDVKMKEKGDIPEGYSVSREKKERFSLILESASTNQTSMYLCASRVQGEAYEQYFGPGTRLTVT.

This clone occurred once. V usage is TRBV6-5 and J usage is TRBJ2-7, with D possibly being TRBD1 (6 bases). The CDR3 covers 14 residues. Germline-derived CDR1 and CDR2 are MNHEY and SVGAGI. V was clipped by 7 bases and J by 5 bases, with 18 bases between them. For the CDR3, the DNA is TGTGCCAGCACCATAGGGACACATAGGGACGAGCAGTACTTC. It translates to CASTIGTHRDEQYF.

The CDR3 loop is CASSYAGGYNEQFF. The CDR3 DNA reads TGTGCCAGTAGCTATGCAGGGGGGTACAATGAGCAGTTCTTC. V gene TRBV19 combines with J gene TRBJ2-1; TRBD1 is a possible D gene (7 bases). Germline V gives CDR1 LNHDA, CDR2 SQIVND (reference sequence). The ends were cut back, 6 bases at V and 4 bases at J, with 13 bases in the middle. The CDR3 has 14 residues.

The chain couples TRBV6-2 or TRBV6-3 to TRBJ1-6; D is ambiguous. CDR3 length equals 13 residues. Germline V lookup: CDR1 MNHEY, CDR2 SVGEGT. V was trimmed by 6 bases and J by 8 bases, leaving 11 bases between them. For the CDR3, the DNA is TGTGCCAGCAGCCTTCTAATGGATTCACCCCTCCACTTT. Protein: CASSLLMDSPLHF.

The J gene is TRBJ1-5, the V gene TRBV12-3 or TRBV12-4; no clear D gene. The CDR3 spans 12 residues. Deletions cut 4 bases from V and 6 bases from J, with 7 bases between. The CDR3 sequence: CASSWGGQPQHF. The DNA for the CDR3 is TGTGCCAGCAGTTGGGGAGGTCAGCCCCAGCATTTT.

This chain uses TRBV7-3 with TRBJ2-3; D may be TRBD2 (5 bases). V dropped 2 bases and J dropped 6 bases, with 9 bases sitting between them. CDR1 is SGHTA, CDR2 FQGTGA, per germline. The CDR3 is made up of 13 amino acids. The CDR3 nucleotides read TGTGCCAGCAGCTTATCAGCGGCTGATACGCAGTATTTT. Encoded protein: CASSLSAADTQYF.

The rearrangement links TRBV3-1 (or the pseudogene TRBV3-2) to TRBJ1-2; no clear D gene. This CDR3 is built from 13 residues. Germline assignment: CDR1 LGHDT and CDR2 YNNKEL (reference sequence). Trimming removed 4 bases from V and 1 base from J, with 7 bases in between. The CDR3 region has the DNA TGTGCCAGCAGCCTTGGCCGTAACTATGGCTACACCTTC. Residues: CASSLGRNYGYTF.

The chain is built from TRBV19 and TRBJ2-3; TRBD1 might be the D (7 bases). V was pared by 3 bases and J by 3 bases, with 13 bases between. Germline values: CDR1 LNHDA, CDR2 SQIVND (reference sequence). The CDR3 is made up of 15 amino acids. This CDR3 reads CASSIVTGRTDTQYF. As DNA, the CDR3 is TGTGCCAGTAGTATCGTGACAGGGAGGACAGATACGCAGTATTTT.

The V gene is TRBV7-8, the J gene TRBJ2-7, with TRBD2 identical over 9 bases. Losses at the gene ends were 1 base for V and 3 bases for J; bases not matched to a gene: 7. The CDR3 totals 16 residues. CDR1 SGHVS and CDR2 FQNEAQ come from the germline V gene. The CDR3 region is CASSLGYGLANYEQYF. In DNA, the CDR3 is TGTGCCAGCAGCTTAGGATATGGACTAGCGAACTACGAGCAGTACTTC.

This clone was seen only a few times. The chain links TRBV7-3 to TRBJ1-2; 10 nucleotides align to TRBD1. The CDR3 consists of 14 residues. The ends lost 4 bases at V and 6 bases at J; junction bases unmatched: 5. Germline CDR1 is SGHTA and CDR2 is FQGTGA. The CDR3 DNA is TGTGCCAGCAGCTCGTCCGGGACAGGGGATGGCTACACCTTC. It yields the protein CASSSSGTGDGYTF.

The J gene is TRBJ2-3, the V gene TRBV9, with TRBD1 identical over 9 bases. Losses at the gene ends were 3 bases for V and 3 bases for J; bases not matched to a gene: 14. Germline CDR1 is SGDLS and CDR2 is YYNGEE. The CDR3 is made up of 18 amino acids. CDR3 bases: TGTGCCAGCAGCGCGTCGTTGATGGGGACAGGGTTAACAGATACGCAGTATTTT. This gives the protein CASSASLMGTGLTDTQYF. Filled out from reference TRBV9 and TRBJ2-3, the complete variable domain reads DSGVTQTPKHLITATGQRVTLRCSPRSGDLSVYWYQQSLDQGLQFLIQYYNGEERAKGNILERFSAQQFPDLHSELNLSSLELGDSALYFCASSASLMGTGLTDTQYFGPGTRLTVL.

In its sample, this clone was seen a few times. This chain connects TRBV9 to TRBJ2-5, with 7 bases aligning to TRBD2. The CDR3 has 16 amino acids. Germline-derived CDR1 and CDR2 are SGDLS and YYNGEE. The trim removed 0 bases at V and 1 base at J, leaving 6 bases unmatched. CDR3 amino acids: CASSVGRGLLQETQYF. The DNA of the CDR3 is TGTGCCAGCAGCGTAGGTAGGGGACTACTCCAAGAGACCCAGTACTTC. The entire variable domain, with the rest obtained from reference TRBV9 and TRBJ2-5, is as follows: DSGVTQTPKHLITATGQRVTLRCSPRSGDLSVYWYQQSLDQGLQFLIQYYNGEERAKGNILERFSAQQFPDLHSELNLSSLELGDSALYFCASSVGRGLLQETQYFGPGTRLLVL.

The CDR3 reads CASSARGLGVSPLHF. CDR3 coding DNA: TGTGCCAGCAGCGCCAGGGGGCTCGGGGTTTCACCCCTCCACTTT. The chain has TRBV9 and TRBJ1-6; 8 positions match TRBD1. CDR3 length: 15 residues. Germline CDR1 and CDR2: SGDLS and YYNGEE. After removal of 3 bases from V and 9 bases from J, the junction contained 8 bases not matched to a gene.

The chain has TRBV2 and TRBJ2-5, with unresolved D. Germline lookup yields CDR1 SNHLY and CDR2 FYNNEI. This CDR3 region has 13 residues. V was pared by 7 bases and J by 3 bases, with 12 bases between. This chain's CDR3 is CASTATGEETQYF. CDR3 nucleotide sequence: TGTGCCAGCACCGCGACTGGAGAAGAGACCCAGTACTTC.

CDR3 in DNA: TGTGCCAGCCGACGAAGTTCGGGGGCTGGAAACACCATATATTTT. Its translation is CASRRSSGAGNTIYF. The gene calls are TRBV7-8 and TRBJ1-3, with D tentatively TRBD1 (5 bases). Germline CDR1 is SGHVS and CDR2 is FQNEAQ. The CDR3 has 15 residues. Between the trimmed V and J ends, which lost 8 bases and 2 bases, there was a span of 16 bases.

This CDR3 is CATSRQGAYQPQHF. The CDR3, as DNA: TGTGCCACCAGCAGACAGGGGGCTTATCAGCCCCAGCATTTT. This chain uses TRBV15 with TRBJ1-5, with 8 bases aligning to TRBD1. The CDR3 is 14 amino acids. Germline V lookup: CDR1 LNHNV, CDR2 YYDKDF (reference sequence). Trimming cost V 2 bases and J 5 bases; bases outside gene matches: 2. Together with reference TRBV15 and TRBJ1-5, the CDR3 gives the full variable domain: DAMVIQNPRYQVTQFGKPVTLSCSQTLNHNVMYWYQQKSSQAPKLLFHYYDKDFNNEADTPDNFQSRRPNTSFCFLDIRSPGLGDTAMYLCATSRQGAYQPQHFGDGTRLSIL.